This TCR beta chain was retrieved from a study of regulatory T cells in long-lasting Graves disease. Time point in this sample: newly diagnosed GD, antithyroid drugs for less than 3 months. Generation of the TCR library employed RNA extracted from PBMCs. The authors built TCR beta libraries using iRepertoire HTBI primers and Arm-PCR of CDR3 regions. TCRdb re-called the multiplex PCR reads with MiXCR, one entry per CDR3 protein. This sample has 680,000 or so distinct CDR3 sequences; roughly 15% occur once, and the top ten carry under 20%. The sample holds a few counts of this clonotype. These records were also assigned to another study, of T cells in Graves' hyperthyroidism and ophthalmopathy.

This receptor was taken from a woman under 40 with Graves disease. The material sequenced was peripheral blood mononuclear cells (PBMCs), taken at new diagnosis, from a patient treated with antithyroid drugs.

The DNA for the CDR3 is TGCAGTGCTAGCGGTGCGGGAGTGCTCCACATGGATACGCAGTATTTT. It is translated as CSASGAGVLHMDTQYF. The V call is TRBV20-1, the J call TRBJ2-3, with TRBD2 matching 7 bases. Trimming took 3 bases from V and 6 from J; bases not matched to a gene: 15. The CDR3 sequence is 16 residues long. Germline loops: CDR1 DFQATT, CDR2 SNEGSKA (reference sequence).